A single sample gave rise to the 3 T cell receptor beta chains below, sequenced in a study of neoadjuvant nivolumab and ipilimumab in lung cancer. Profiling relied on immunoSEQ multiplex PCR, and the TCRdb table lists in-frame clones only, not all of them. The profile shows around 4,700 clones, approximately 80% of them singletons. The sample in question was normal lung tissue adjacent to the tumor, obtained after neoadjuvant nivolumab, alone or with ipilimumab, at or shortly before surgery. The receptors come from an adult with non-small cell lung cancer. Some clones in this sample may be carry-over from other donors' samples.

The rearrangement uses TRBV6-1 and TRBJ2-7; D may be TRBD1 (6 bases). The CDR3 has 15 amino acids. The V gene lost 0 bases and the J gene lost 2 bases, with 11 bases spanning the gap. Germline V lookup: CDR1 MNHNS, CDR2 SASEGT. The CDR3 DNA is TGTGCCAGCAGTGAAGCTTCCAGGGGTGCCTACGAGCAGTACTTC. This codes for CASSEASRGAYEQYF.

The chain links TRBV5-1 to TRBJ2-1; 10 nucleotides line up with TRBD2. This CDR3 region has 16 residues. After removal of 9 bases from V and 7 bases from J, the junction contained 16 bases not matched to a gene. Germline CDR1 SGHRS, CDR2 YFSETQ. The CDR3 coding sequence is TGCGCCACCTCGAAGGATAGCGGGAGGCTAGGTAATGAGCAGTTCTTC. As protein: CATSKDSGRLGNEQFF.

V and J are TRBV27 and TRBJ2-1; TRBD2 matches at 7 bases. Germline loops: CDR1 MNHEY, CDR2 SMNVEV (reference sequence). V shed 3 bases, J shed 2 bases, and the junction held 4 bases outside the gene matches. This CDR3 is 15 amino acids long. DNA of the CDR3: TGTGCCAGCAGTTTCGCGGGAGAGACCTACAATGAGCAGTTCTTC. This encodes CASSFAGETYNEQFF.